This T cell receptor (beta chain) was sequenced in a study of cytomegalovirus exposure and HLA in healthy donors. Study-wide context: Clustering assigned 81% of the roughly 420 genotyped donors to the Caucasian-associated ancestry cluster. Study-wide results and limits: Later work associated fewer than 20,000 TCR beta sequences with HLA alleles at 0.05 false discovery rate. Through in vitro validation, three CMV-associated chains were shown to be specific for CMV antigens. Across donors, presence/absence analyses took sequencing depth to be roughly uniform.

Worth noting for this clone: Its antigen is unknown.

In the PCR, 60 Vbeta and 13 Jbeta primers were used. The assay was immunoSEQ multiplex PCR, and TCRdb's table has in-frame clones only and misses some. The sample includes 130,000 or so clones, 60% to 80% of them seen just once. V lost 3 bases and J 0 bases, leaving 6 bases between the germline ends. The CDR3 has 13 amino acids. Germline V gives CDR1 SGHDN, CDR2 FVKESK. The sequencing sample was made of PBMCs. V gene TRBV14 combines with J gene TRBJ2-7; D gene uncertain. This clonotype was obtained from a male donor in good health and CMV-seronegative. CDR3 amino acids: CASSHSSSYEQYF. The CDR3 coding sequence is TGTGCCAGCAGCCACTCGAGCTCCTACGAGCAGTACTTC.